A single sample is the source of the 26 T cell receptor beta chains below, sequenced in a study of blood T cells in healthy people across ages. Primers used in a second PCR of about 6 to 11 cycles were a sample-barcoded 5' primer and a J-beta primer mix. TCRdb reprocessed the 5' RACE reads with MiXCR, giving one entry per CDR3 protein. The sample has about 900,000 distinct CDR3 sequences, around 49% seen once. The sample comprised blood. Receptor source: a young man in good health.

This clonotype has only a few counts. The rearrangement links TRBV20-1 to TRBJ2-3; unclear D gene. The CDR3 has 13 residues. In germline, CDR1 is DFQATT, CDR2 SNEGSKA (reference sequence). V gave up 5 bases and J gave up 0 bases, with 9 bases separating them. CDR3 sequence (DNA): TGCAGTGCTGGCGGCCATAGCACAGATACGCAGTATTTT. Translating it yields CSAGGHSTDTQYF.

This sequence joins TRBV6-5 and TRBJ1-2; 9 bases align to TRBD1. The CDR3 runs to 15 residues. Per germline, CDR1 MNHEY and CDR2 SVGAGI. V shed 0 bases and J 6 bases; nucleotides not matched to a gene: 5. This CDR3 is CASSYSSNRGHGYTF. The DNA of the CDR3 is TGTGCCAGCAGTTACTCGTCTAACAGGGGGCATGGCTACACCTTC.

Only one count was recorded for this clonotype. The V gene is TRBV3-1, the J gene TRBJ1-1; 11 bases agree with TRBD1. Germline V CDR1 and CDR2: LGHDT, YNNKEL (reference sequence). The CDR3 is 15 residues long. With 4 bases clipped from V and 7 bases from J, the junction kept 8 bases outside the gene matches. As DNA, the CDR3 is TGTGCCAGCAGCCCCCTCCTCGGGACAGGGGGTGAAGCTTTCTTT. It specifies CASSPLLGTGGEAFF. The full variable domain, rest sourced from reference TRBV3-1 and TRBJ1-1, is DTAVSQTPKYLVTQMGNDKSIKCEQNLGHDTMYWYKQDSKKFLKIMFSYNNKELIINETVPNRFSPKSPDKAHLNLHINSLELGDSAVYFCASSPLLGTGGEAFFGQGTRLTVV.

This clonotype has more than one count but fewer than ten. The chain links TRBV20-1 to TRBJ2-3, with TRBD1 as a possible D gene (6 bases). The germline V gene has CDR1 DFQATT and CDR2 SNEGSKA (reference sequence). Trimming removed 2 bases from V and 3 bases from J, with 15 bases in between. This CDR3 has 15 amino acids. The CDR3 sequence: CSARTGTTPTDTQYF. The CDR3 region has the DNA TGCAGTGCTAGAACCGGGACAACTCCAACAGATACGCAGTATTTT.

The CDR3 nucleotides are TGTGCCAGCAGCTTAGGTGGGACAGGGCACAATGAGCAGTTCTTC. This translates into CASSLGGTGHNEQFF. The chain combines TRBV7-2 with TRBJ2-1, with TRBD1 matching over 9 bases. The J segment lost 5 bases and the V segment lost 1 base, leaving 3 bases of the junction unmatched. CDR1 is SGHTA and CDR2 is FQGNSA in the germline V gene. The CDR3 sequence is 15 residues long.

Only a few counts were recorded for this clonotype. The chain couples TRBV29-1 to TRBJ2-7; no definite D call. Trimming removed 1 base from V and 4 bases from J, with 8 bases in between. Germline CDR1 and CDR2: SQVTM and ANQGSEA. The CDR3 runs to 12 residues. In DNA form, the CDR3 reads TGCAGCGTTGAAGGTGTCGGGTACGAGCAGTACTTC. It yields the protein CSVEGVGYEQYF.

Here the CDR3 DNA reads TGTGCCACCGGGACTAGCGTCTACAATGAGCAGTTCTTC. Its translation: CATGTSVYNEQFF. The rearrangement uses TRBV6-6 and TRBJ2-1; 10 positions match TRBD2. Trimming took 10 bases from V and 3 from J; bases not matched to a gene: 3. The germline CDR1 and CDR2 sequences are MNHNY and SVGAGI (reference sequence). The CDR3 is 13 amino acids.

This rearrangement joins TRBV12-3 or TRBV12-4 to TRBJ2-1; 14 bases agree with TRBD2. The length of the CDR3 is 19 residues. V was clipped by 6 bases and J by 0 bases; unmatched bases: 10. DNA for the CDR3: TGTGCCAGCAGCCCCGGGACTAGCGGGGGTGGGGTCTCCTACAATGAGCAGTTCTTC. Translating gives CASSPGTSGGGVSYNEQFF.

The chain links TRBV16 to TRBJ1-1; D call uncertain. The CDR3 is 14 residues long. Trimming took 0 bases from V and 4 from J, leaving 9 bases between them. Germline V lookup: CDR1 KGHSY, CDR2 FQNENV. CDR3 nucleotide sequence: TGTGCCAGCAGCCAATCGCTGGGTGGCACTGAAGCTTTCTTT. Encoded protein: CASSQSLGGTEAFF.

This clonotype showed up just a few times. The CDR3 region has the DNA TGCAGTGCTAGATTGCTGTTGGCTCCAGGGATGAACACTGAAGCTTTCTTT. It yields the protein CSARLLLAPGMNTEAFF. V gene TRBV20-1 combines with J gene TRBJ1-1; perhaps TRBD1 as D (5 bases). CDR1 and CDR2 from the germline V gene are DFQATT and SNEGSKA (reference sequence). The V and J ends lost 2 bases and 0 bases respectively, with 19 bases between them. This CDR3 is built from 17 residues.

The chain joins TRBV6-5 to TRBJ2-7; D call uncertain. This CDR3 spans 14 amino acids. From germline, CDR1 is MNHEY and CDR2 SVGAGI. The V and J ends lost 6 bases and 2 bases respectively, with 14 bases between them. In DNA form, the CDR3 reads TGTGCCAGCAGCCCCCGAATAGGTACCTACGAGCAGTACTTC. Its protein is CASSPRIGTYEQYF.

This clonotype was observed a few times. This sequence joins TRBV6-2 or TRBV6-3 and TRBJ2-7; 8 nucleotides align to TRBD1. V lost 6 bases, J lost 2 bases, and 15 bases stayed unmatched. The CDR3 sequence is 17 residues long. Per germline, CDR1 MNHEY and CDR2 SVGEGT. The CDR3 nucleotides read TGTGCCAGCAGCGAGAAAGGACGGACAGGGTACACCTACGAGCAGTACTTC. Protein product: CASSEKGRTGYTYEQYF.

In its sample, this clonotype was seen many times. The chain is built from TRBV5-1 and TRBJ2-5; tentative D call: TRBD1 (6 bases). Germline-derived CDR1 and CDR2 are SGHRS and YFSETQ. V gave up 3 bases and J gave up 2 bases, with 17 bases separating them. The CDR3 has 16 residues. As DNA, the CDR3 is TGCGCCAGCAGCTCAAAGCCGGGACAAGTTCAAGAGACCCAGTACTTC. Protein sequence: CASSSKPGQVQETQYF. The entire variable domain, with the rest obtained from reference TRBV5-1 and TRBJ2-5, is as follows: KAGVTQTPRYLIKTRGQQVTLSCSPISGHRSVSWYQQTPGQGLQFLFEYFSETQRNKGNFPGRFSGRQFSNSRSEMNVSTLELGDSALYLCASSSKPGQVQETQYFGPGTRLLVL.

This clonotype was detected ten times or more. The chain links TRBV3-1 to TRBJ2-1; D perhaps matches TRBD1 (6 bases). The V and J ends lost 4 bases and 0 bases respectively, with 13 bases between them. CDR3 length equals 16 residues. Germline V CDR1 and CDR2: LGHDT, YNNKEL (reference sequence). CDR3 protein: CASSRGQWSSYNEQFF. The CDR3 DNA is TGTGCCAGCAGCCGAGGACAGTGGAGCTCCTACAATGAGCAGTTCTTC.

The genes are TRBV12-3 or TRBV12-4 and TRBJ2-5; D not certain. CDR3 length: 13 residues. The ends were cut back, 5 bases at V and 3 bases at J, with 10 bases in the middle. The CDR3 loop reads CASSPDAKETQYF. As DNA, the CDR3 is TGTGCCAGCAGTCCGGATGCCAAAGAGACCCAGTACTTC.

The chain has TRBV30 and TRBJ2-3; D is unclear. The CDR3 runs 13 residues. The V gene lost 6 bases and the J gene lost 5 bases, with 15 bases spanning the gap. Germline CDR1 GTSNPN, CDR2 SVGIG (reference sequence). CDR3 residues: CACTAGSLDTQYF. CDR3 bases: TGTGCCTGCACCGCAGGCTCGTTAGATACGCAGTATTTT.

The chain carries TRBV7-8 and TRBJ1-1, with 9 positions matching TRBD1. This CDR3 is built from 14 residues. Germline V gives CDR1 SGHVS, CDR2 FQNEAQ. The J segment lost 8 bases and the V segment lost 3 bases, leaving 7 bases of the junction unmatched. CDR3 bases: TGTGCCAGCAGCTTCACTCGGGACAGGGAGGAAGCTTTCTTT. This encodes CASSFTRDREEAFF.

This chain links TRBV11-2 with TRBJ2-1; 8 bases match TRBD2. The germline CDR1 and CDR2 sequences are SGHAT and FQNNGV. This CDR3 region has 18 residues. After removal of 5 bases from V and 0 bases from J, the junction contained 12 bases not matched to a gene. CDR3 amino acids: CASSNPTKAGASYNEQFF. CDR3 in DNA: TGTGCCAGCAGCAATCCCACCAAAGCGGGGGCCTCCTACAATGAGCAGTTCTTC.

The rearrangement uses TRBV12-3 or TRBV12-4 and TRBJ1-4; D call uncertain. V dropped 5 bases and J dropped 0 bases, with 7 bases sitting between them. The CDR3 contains 14 residues. The CDR3: CASSMGPTNEKLFF. Written as DNA, the CDR3 is TGTGCCAGCAGTATGGGTCCAACTAATGAAAAACTGTTTTTT.

This clonotype was picked up many times. The chain has TRBV3-1 and TRBJ2-7; D gene uncertain. The ends were cut back, 2 bases at V and 2 bases at J, with 10 bases in the middle. The CDR3 has 14 amino acids. Germline V gene lookup returns CDR1 LGHDT and CDR2 YNNKEL (reference sequence). The chain's CDR3 is CASSQQPGTYEQYF. Here the CDR3 DNA reads TGTGCCAGCAGCCAACAGCCCGGAACCTACGAGCAGTACTTC.

The V call is TRBV6-5, the J call TRBJ2-2; D possibly matches TRBD1 or TRBD2 (7 bases each). This CDR3 is 18 amino acids long. Germline values: CDR1 MNHEY, CDR2 SVGAGI. The V and J ends lost 7 bases and 0 bases respectively, with 21 bases between them. Here the CDR3 reads CASIKGLPGGANTGELFF. The DNA for the CDR3 is TGTGCCAGCATTAAGGGCCTCCCAGGGGGGGCGAACACCGGGGAGCTGTTTTTT.

This clonotype was picked up one time. The V call is TRBV7-3, the J call TRBJ1-6; D unresolved. Trimming removed 5 bases from V and 5 bases from J, with 16 bases in between. Looked up from germline, CDR1 is SGHTA and CDR2 is FQGTGA. The CDR3 sequence is 16 residues long. In DNA, the CDR3 is TGTGCCAGCAGCCTTAACAGTGAGAGTCATAATTCACCCCTCCACTTT. Translated: CASSLNSESHNSPLHF.

This clonotype was observed a few times. This chain uses TRBV4-1 with TRBJ2-5, with 7 bases that match TRBD2. The J call may be faulty, since TRBJ2-7 better matches the DNA end. There are 16 residues in the CDR3. Germline V lookup: CDR1 MGHRA, CDR2 YSYEKL. The CDR3 sequence is CASSQGWASGSYEQYF. The CDR3 DNA reads TGCGCCAGCAGCCAAGGTTGGGCTAGCGGTTCCTACGAGCAGTACTTC.

The chain carries TRBV28 and TRBJ2-3; no clear D gene. Trimming removed 1 base from V and 0 bases from J, with 11 bases in between. Germline V gives CDR1 MDHEN, CDR2 SYDVKM. The CDR3 covers 16 residues. CDR3 amino acids: CASSLSRIASTDTQYF. In DNA form, the CDR3 reads TGTGCCAGCAGTTTATCCCGGATTGCTAGCACAGATACGCAGTATTTT.

The rearrangement joins TRBV10-3 to TRBJ2-3, with TRBD1 matching over 9 bases. The CDR3 contains 15 residues. Per germline, CDR1 ENHRY and CDR2 SYGVKD. The V segment lost 3 bases and the J segment 7 bases; nucleotides outside the gene matches: 8. The CDR3 is CAISETTGGANTQYF. In DNA form, the CDR3 reads TGTGCCATCAGTGAAACTACAGGGGGCGCGAATACGCAGTATTTT.

This chain uses TRBV11-1 with TRBJ2-2; D is possibly TRBD1 or TRBD2 (5 bases each). CDR3 size: 14 residues. Trimming took 2 bases from V and 8 from J, leaving 12 bases between them. CDR1 and CDR2 (germline): SGHAT, FQDESV (reference sequence). For the CDR3, the DNA is TGTGCCAGCAGCTTACGGGACCTGTCGGGGGAGCTGTTTTTT. Amino acid sequence: CASSLRDLSGELFF.